The rows below give T cell receptor beta chains drawn from one sample of a study of blood T cell repertoires in COVID-19. Some clones are missing from TCRdb's copy, which holds only in-frame ones; the method was immunoSEQ multiplex PCR. The sample consists of 200,000 to 300,000 clones, 85% of them appearing once. Sequencing was performed on peripheral blood. The source of these receptors is a woman in her sixties with active or convalescent COVID-19. The CDR3 runs from the conserved cysteine through the conserved F or W. Fields, in order: clone size, V gene, D gene, J gene, CDR3 length, CDR3 protein, CDR3 DNA. The D gene is left open where the match is weak. Part of the rows lack a size; the others show once, few, many or a class for expanded clones.

clone size: .
V gene: TRBV18
D gene: TRBD1
J gene: TRBJ2-7
CDR3 length: 17
CDR3 protein: CASSTGLIGQGGYEQYF
CDR3 DNA: TGTGCCAGCTCAACCGGTCTTATCGGACAGGGGGGGTACGAGCAGTACTTC

clone size: .
V gene: TRBV24-1
D gene: .
J gene: TRBJ2-3
CDR3 length: 11
CDR3 protein: CATASSRTQYF
CDR3 DNA: TGTGCCACGGCTAGCTCCCGGACGCAGTATTTT

clone size: .
V gene: TRBV9
D gene: .
J gene: TRBJ1-2
CDR3 length: 16
CDR3 protein: CASSGVRDQANYGYTF
CDR3 DNA: TGTGCCAGCAGCGGGGTGCGGGACCAAGCTAACTATGGCTACACCTTC

clone size: .
V gene: TRBV7-8
D gene: .
J gene: TRBJ2-6
CDR3 length: 15
CDR3 protein: CASSPPRGGRNVLTF
CDR3 DNA: TGTGCCAGCAGCCCCCCACGCGGGGGCCGAAACGTCCTGACTTTC

clone size: .
V gene: TRBV2
D gene: TRBD1
J gene: TRBJ2-3
CDR3 length: 13
CDR3 protein: CARGQGDLDTQYF
CDR3 DNA: TGTGCCAGGGGACAGGGGGATTTAGATACGCAGTATTTT

clone size: .
V gene: TRBV7-2
D gene: .
J gene: TRBJ2-3
CDR3 length: 14
CDR3 protein: CASSLARGSDTQYF
CDR3 DNA: TGTGCCAGCAGCTTAGCTCGGGGTTCAGATACGCAGTATTTT

clone size: .
V gene: TRBV6-6
D gene: .
J gene: TRBJ2-2
CDR3 length: 14
CDR3 protein: CASSLYRDTGELFF
CDR3 DNA: TGTGCCAGCAGTCTATACAGGGATACCGGGGAGCTGTTTTTT

clone size: .
V gene: TRBV6-1
D gene: .
J gene: TRBJ1-1
CDR3 length: 14
CDR3 protein: CASSDRQVKTEAFF
CDR3 DNA: TGTGCCAGCAGTGATCGACAGGTGAAGACTGAAGCTTTCTTT

clone size: .
V gene: TRBV10-3
D gene: .
J gene: TRBJ2-2
CDR3 length: 16
CDR3 protein: CAISESTGVRTGELFF
CDR3 DNA: TGTGCCATCAGTGAGTCGACGGGGGTAAGAACCGGGGAGCTGTTTTTT

clone size: .
V gene: TRBV3-1/TRBV3-2
D gene: TRBD2
J gene: TRBJ2-2
CDR3 length: 16
CDR3 protein: CASSQSASGGTGELFF
CDR3 DNA: TGTGCCAGCAGCCAGTCGGCTAGCGGGGGAACCGGGGAGCTGTTTTTT

clone size: .
V gene: TRBV2
D gene: TRBD1
J gene: TRBJ1-6
CDR3 length: 15
CDR3 protein: CASMTWTGNNSPLHF
CDR3 DNA: TGTGCCAGCATGACATGGACAGGGAATAATTCACCCCTCCACTTT

clone size: .
V gene: TRBV5-1
D gene: TRBD2
J gene: TRBJ2-5
CDR3 length: 16
CDR3 protein: CASSLALTSGQETQYF
CDR3 DNA: TGCGCCAGCAGCTTGGCCTTGACTAGCGGGCAAGAGACCCAGTACTTC

clone size: few
V gene: TRBV5-1
D gene: TRBD1
J gene: TRBJ1-3
CDR3 length: 17
CDR3 protein: CASSSTGTVLSGNTIYF
CDR3 DNA: TGCGCCAGCAGCTCGACCGGGACAGTTCTTTCTGGAAACACCATATATTTT

clone size: .
V gene: TRBV4-1
D gene: .
J gene: TRBJ1-2
CDR3 length: 13
CDR3 protein: CASSHTPNYGYTF
CDR3 DNA: TGCGCCAGCAGCCATACACCCAACTATGGCTACACCTTC

clone size: .
V gene: TRBV27
D gene: .
J gene: TRBJ1-1
CDR3 length: 13
CDR3 protein: CASSQQGNTEAFF
CDR3 DNA: TGTGCCAGCAGTCAACAGGGGAACACTGAAGCTTTCTTT

clone size: once
V gene: TRBV11-2
D gene: .
J gene: TRBJ2-3
CDR3 length: 15
CDR3 protein: CASSSHGERSNTQYF
CDR3 DNA: TGTGCCAGCAGCTCACATGGGGAGAGATCAAATACGCAGTATTTT

clone size: .
V gene: TRBV29-1
D gene: .
J gene: TRBJ2-5
CDR3 length: 14
CDR3 protein: CSVEVWSPRETQYF
CDR3 DNA: TGCAGCGTTGAAGTGTGGAGTCCTCGGGAGACCCAGTACTTC